One and the same sample provided the 13 T cell receptor beta chains below, sequenced in a study of a mutant IDH1 vaccine in newly diagnosed glioma. This table comes from immunoSEQ multiplex PCR, and its TCRdb copy is limited to in-frame clones, with some not included. The sample consists of about 54,000 clones, approximately 81% of them appearing once. Time point here: baseline, week 1 (first vaccination visit). Treatment noted: pre-vaccination baseline after standard-of-care therapy. The starting material was PBMCs, obtained from a glioma patient treated with radiotherapy, temozolomide or both. These receptors came from a man between 18 and 29 years old with glioma.

This clone is a singleton in its sample. CDR3 nucleotides: TGTGCCAGCAGAAAACAGACAGGGGCACGGGAGACCCAGTACTTC. It yields the protein CASRKQTGARETQYF. The rearrangement links TRBV6-5 to TRBJ2-5; 8 bases fit TRBD1. This CDR3 has 15 amino acids. CDR1 MNHEY and CDR2 SVGAGI come from the germline V gene. Germline trimming cut 6 bases from V and 5 bases from J; bases unmatched to any gene: 11.

The chain joins TRBV7-2 to TRBJ2-7; 7 nucleotides agree with TRBD1. Germline values: CDR1 SGHTA, CDR2 FQGNSA. This CDR3 contains 13 residues. The V gene end was trimmed by 1 base and the J gene end by 7 bases; junction bases not matched to a gene: 4. CDR3 region: CASSLGPDREQYF. The DNA for the CDR3 is TGTGCCAGCAGCTTAGGTCCGGACAGGGAGCAGTACTTC. Full variable domain (missing parts from reference TRBV7-2 and TRBJ2-7): GAGVSQSPSNKVTEKGKDVELRCDPISGHTALYWYRQSLGQGLEFLIYFQGNSAPDKSGLPSDRFSAERTGGSVSTLTIQRTQQEDSAVYLCASSLGPDREQYFGPGTRLTVT.

The chain joins TRBV30 to TRBJ1-2, with a weak D call TRBD1 (5 bases). The CDR3 covers 14 residues. Deletions cut 4 bases from V and 3 bases from J, with 15 bases between. Germline CDR1 and CDR2: GTSNPN and SVGIG (reference sequence). The CDR3 loop reads CAWISPDTYYGYTF. CDR3 DNA: TGTGCCTGGATTAGCCCGGACACCTACTATGGCTACACCTTC.

This chain links TRBV7-2 with TRBJ2-5; D perhaps matches TRBD1 (7 bases). CDR1 is SGHTA, CDR2 FQGNSA, per germline. The V gene lost 5 bases and the J gene lost 4 bases, with 14 bases spanning the gap. The CDR3 extends over 14 amino acids. The CDR3 protein is CASSPHRGGETQYF. The CDR3 bases are TGTGCCAGCAGCCCCCACAGGGGAGGAGAGACCCAGTACTTC.

V usage is TRBV6-1 and J usage is TRBJ1-2; D not resolved. CDR1 MNHNS and CDR2 SASEGT come from the germline V gene. This CDR3 region has 14 residues. Trimming stripped 3 bases from V and 3 bases from J, with 11 bases between. CDR3 amino acids: CASSDIGLYYGYTF. The CDR3 nucleotides read TGTGCCAGCAGTGATATAGGACTGTACTATGGCTACACCTTC.

This chain uses TRBV9 with TRBJ2-1; D is possibly TRBD2 (5 bases). Trimming cost V 2 bases and J 9 bases, with 9 bases left between them. The germline V gene has CDR1 SGDLS and CDR2 YYNGEE. The CDR3 contains 12 residues. The CDR3 loop reads CASSVHSGEQFF. Written as DNA, the CDR3 is TGTGCCAGCAGCGTTCACAGCGGTGAGCAGTTCTTC.

The rearrangement uses TRBV4-1 and TRBJ2-7, with D maybe TRBD1 (6 bases). The V end was cut by 2 bases, the J end by 3 bases, with 17 bases between. CDR3 length equals 16 residues. Per the germline V gene, CDR1 is MGHRA and CDR2 is YSYEKL. The CDR3 region has the DNA TGCGCCAGCAGCCAACGGGGACATGGGGAAATCTACGAGCAGTACTTC. This gives the protein CASSQRGHGEIYEQYF.

This clone occurred once. The V and J genes are TRBV28 and TRBJ2-7; tentatively, D is TRBD1 or TRBD2 (6 bases each). This CDR3 has 16 residues. The V end was cut by 5 bases, the J end by 2 bases, with 19 bases between. Germline V gene lookup returns CDR1 MDHEN and CDR2 SYDVKM. The CDR3 DNA sequence: TGTGCCAGCAGTCCCTCTAGGGGGGAGGCCCCCTACGAGCAGTACTTC. This translates into CASSPSRGEAPYEQYF.

This chain links TRBV4-1 with TRBJ2-2, with D tentatively TRBD1 or TRBD2 (6 bases each). V lost 3 bases, J lost 5 bases, and 19 bases lay in between. Germline values: CDR1 MGHRA, CDR2 YSYEKL. This CDR3 has 17 amino acids. The CDR3 sequence is CASSHPQGGQGTGELFF. The CDR3 nucleotides are TGCGCCAGCAGCCATCCTCAAGGGGGGCAGGGGACCGGGGAGCTGTTTTTT.

V gene TRBV4-1 combines with J gene TRBJ2-2; tentative D call: TRBD2 (5 bases). The CDR3 runs 16 residues. The V end lost 3 bases, the J end lost 5 bases, and 16 bases lay between the germline ends. Germline V gives CDR1 MGHRA, CDR2 YSYEKL. CDR3 DNA sequence: TGCGCCAGCAGCCACCCCCTACGGGGTGGTACCGGGGAGCTGTTTTTT. Amino acids: CASSHPLRGGTGELFF.

The chain has TRBV19 and TRBJ1-1; D may be TRBD1 (5 bases). The CDR3 loop spans 14 amino acids. CDR1 and CDR2 (germline): LNHDA, SQIVND (reference sequence). The V end lost 3 bases, the J end lost 0 bases, and 8 bases lay between the germline ends. In DNA form, the CDR3 reads TGTGCCAGTAGTATGCAGACAGTGAACACTGAAGCTTTCTTT. It encodes CASSMQTVNTEAFF.

The J gene is TRBJ1-1, the V gene TRBV19; D unclear. Per germline, CDR1 LNHDA and CDR2 SQIVND (reference sequence). V was clipped by 7 bases and J by 0 bases, with 9 bases between them. The CDR3 extends over 13 amino acids. The CDR3 DNA reads as TGTGCCAGTATAAACGGGGTGAACACTGAAGCTTTCTTT. Its translation: CASINGVNTEAFF.

The chain joins TRBV27 to TRBJ2-7, with 11 bases identical to TRBD2. The CDR3 contains 17 residues. Germline V gives CDR1 MNHEY, CDR2 SMNVEV (reference sequence). The ends lost 5 bases at V and 0 bases at J; junction bases unmatched: 9. This CDR3 reads CASSPRTSGPSSYEQYF. DNA for the CDR3: TGTGCCAGCAGTCCCAGGACTAGCGGGCCCAGCTCCTACGAGCAGTACTTC.